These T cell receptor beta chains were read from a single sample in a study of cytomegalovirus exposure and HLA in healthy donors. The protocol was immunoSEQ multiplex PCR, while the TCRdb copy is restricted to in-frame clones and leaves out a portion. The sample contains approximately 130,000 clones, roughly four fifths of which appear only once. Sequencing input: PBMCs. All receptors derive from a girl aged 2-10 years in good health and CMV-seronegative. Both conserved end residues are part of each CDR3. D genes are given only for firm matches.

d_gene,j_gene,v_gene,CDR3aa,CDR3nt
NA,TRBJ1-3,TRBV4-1,CASSQDSSGNTIYF,TGCGCCAGCAGCCAAGACAGCTCTGGAAACACCATATATTTT
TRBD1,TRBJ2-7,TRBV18,CASSYDRGHSYEQYF,TGTGCCAGCTCATACGACAGGGGGCACTCCTACGAGCAGTACTTC
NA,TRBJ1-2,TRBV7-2,CASSLGTDYGYTF,TGTGCCAGCAGCTTAGGGACAGACTATGGCTACACCTTC
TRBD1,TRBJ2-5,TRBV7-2,CASSLLGRGETQYF,TGTGCCAGCAGCTTATTGGGCAGGGGGGAGACCCAGTACTTC
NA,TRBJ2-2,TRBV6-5,CASSGGLAEVGELFF,TGTGCCAGCAGTGGCGGACTCGCTGAGGTCGGGGAGCTGTTTTTT
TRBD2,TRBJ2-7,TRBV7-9,CASSLGLAGLTYEQYF,TGTGCCAGCAGCTTAGGCCTAGCGGGGTTGACCTACGAGCAGTACTTC
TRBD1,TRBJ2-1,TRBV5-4,CASSSPGGVDEQFF,TGTGCCAGCAGCTCGCCAGGGGGCGTCGATGAGCAGTTCTTC
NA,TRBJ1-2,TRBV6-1,CASSEALLGGGYGYTF,TGTGCCAGCAGTGAAGCGCTTTTGGGGGGTGGCTATGGCTACACCTTC
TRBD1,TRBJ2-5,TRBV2,CASRNDRAQETQYF,TGTGCCAGCAGAAATGACAGGGCTCAAGAGACCCAGTACTTC
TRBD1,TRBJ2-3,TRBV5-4,CASSSQGRIDTQYF,TGTGCCAGCAGCTCACAGGGGCGGATAGATACGCAGTATTTT
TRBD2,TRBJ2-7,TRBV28,CASSLVGTNLYEQYF,TGTGCCAGCAGTTTAGTAGGGACTAACCTCTACGAGCAGTACTTC
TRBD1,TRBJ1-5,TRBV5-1,CASSRTGGNNQPQHF,TGCGCCAGCAGCCGGACAGGGGGGAACAATCAGCCCCAGCATTTT
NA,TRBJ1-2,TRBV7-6,CASSLGTTSYGYTF,TGTGCCAGCAGCTTAGGGACCACTAGCTATGGCTACACCTTC
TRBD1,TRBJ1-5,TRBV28,CASSFSRGLWQPQHF,TGTGCCAGCAGTTTTAGCAGGGGGCTCTGGCAGCCCCAGCATTTT
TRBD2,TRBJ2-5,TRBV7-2,CASSTTSGPQETQYF,TGTGCCAGCAGCACAACTAGCGGCCCACAAGAGACCCAGTACTTC
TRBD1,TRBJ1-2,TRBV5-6,CASSTLTGANYGYTF,TGTGCCAGCAGCACCCTGACAGGGGCGAACTATGGCTACACCTTC
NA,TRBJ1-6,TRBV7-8,CASSLGQGLSPLHF,TGTGCCAGCAGCTTAGGGCAGGGGTTGTCCCCCCTCCACTTT